At least ten counts were recorded for the clone carrying this TCR beta chain. Fresh peripheral blood, 9.5 to 10 ml of it, supplied the PBMCs. Germline CDR1 and CDR2: MDHEN and SYDVKM. V lost 6 bases and J lost 5, with 16 bases in between. The CDR3 consists of 14 residues. The TCR beta CDR3 regions underwent amplification using RNA transcripts as the source. With the HTBI primer set, the TCR CDR3 went through a first round of RT-PCR. TCRdb independently ran MiXCR on the multiplex PCR reads; one entry per CDR3 protein. The sample yields over 400,000 distinct CDR3 sequences, roughly 23% seen once. The sample originates from a study of T cells in Graves' hyperthyroidism and ophthalmopathy.

The V gene is TRBV28, the J gene TRBJ2-5; D is possibly TRBD1 (6 bases). The clonotype was recovered from a woman aged 70-85 years with Graves' ophthalmopathy. Sequenced: blood. In DNA form, the CDR3 reads TGTGCCAGCAGAAGGACACAGGGCCGGGAGACCCAGTACTTC. Amino acid sequence: CASRRTQGRETQYF.